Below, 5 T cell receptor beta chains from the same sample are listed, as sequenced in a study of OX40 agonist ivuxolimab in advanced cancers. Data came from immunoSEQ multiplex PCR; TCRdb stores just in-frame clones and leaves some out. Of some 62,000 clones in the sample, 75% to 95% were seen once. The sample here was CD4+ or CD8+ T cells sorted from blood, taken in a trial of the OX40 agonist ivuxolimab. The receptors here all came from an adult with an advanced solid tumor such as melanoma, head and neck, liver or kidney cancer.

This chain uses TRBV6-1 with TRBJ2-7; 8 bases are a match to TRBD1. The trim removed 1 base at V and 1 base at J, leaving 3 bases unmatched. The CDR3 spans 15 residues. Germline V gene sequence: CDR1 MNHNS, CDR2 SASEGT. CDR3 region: CASSEETGGSYEQYF. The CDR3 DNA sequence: TGTGCCAGCAGTGAAGAAACAGGGGGGTCCTACGAGCAGTACTTC.

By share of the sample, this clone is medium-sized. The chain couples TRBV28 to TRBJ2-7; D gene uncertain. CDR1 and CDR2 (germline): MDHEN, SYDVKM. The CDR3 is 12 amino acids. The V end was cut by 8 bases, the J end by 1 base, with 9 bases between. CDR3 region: CASRYGSYEQYF. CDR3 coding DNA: TGTGCCAGCCGGTACGGTTCCTACGAGCAGTACTTC.

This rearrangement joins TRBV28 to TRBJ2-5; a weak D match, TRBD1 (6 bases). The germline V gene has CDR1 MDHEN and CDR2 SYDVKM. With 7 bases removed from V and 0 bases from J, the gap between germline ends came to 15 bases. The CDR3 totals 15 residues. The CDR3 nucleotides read TGTGCCAGCAAGACCGGACAGCATCACCAAGAGACCCAGTACTTC. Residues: CASKTGQHHQETQYF.

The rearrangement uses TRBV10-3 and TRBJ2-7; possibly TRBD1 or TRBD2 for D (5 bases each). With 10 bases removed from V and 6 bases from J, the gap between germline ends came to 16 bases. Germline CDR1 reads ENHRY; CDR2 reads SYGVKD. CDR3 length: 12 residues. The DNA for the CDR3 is TGTGCCAGCTCTGAGGGGTATTCCGAGCAGTACTTC. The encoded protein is CASSEGYSEQYF.

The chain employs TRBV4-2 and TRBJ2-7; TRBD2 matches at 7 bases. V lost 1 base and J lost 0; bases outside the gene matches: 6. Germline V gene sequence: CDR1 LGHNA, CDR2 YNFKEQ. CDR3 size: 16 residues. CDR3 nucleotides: TGTGCCAGCAGCCAAGTGGCGGGAGACAGCTCCTACGAGCAGTACTTC. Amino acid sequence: CASSQVAGDSSYEQYF.